This T cell receptor beta chain was captured in a study of neurological immune-mediated disorders. Time point here: longitudinal time-point 3. General study findings and limits: None of the CDR3 amino acid sequences of expanded clones were shared across subjects, and this suggested private repertoires in all groups.

5'RACE with 10-nucleotide random UMIs produced the cDNA. The output of every sequencing run, over 170 million TCR-beta sequences, came from 15-18 subjects. TCRdb passed the 5' RACE reads through MiXCR, listing each CDR3 protein once. The sample contains some 80,000 distinct CDR3 sequences, around 4.7% of which appear only once. Ten or more counts support this clonotype. Its antigen is unknown. Sequencing was done on a sample of PBMCs. This receptor was obtained from a woman in her fifties or sixties with multiple sclerosis.

The CDR3 DNA sequence: TGCAGCGCGAGGACAGGGGAGCATGGCTACACCTTC. Translation gives CSARTGEHGYTF. The chain combines TRBV29-1 with TRBJ1-2, with 9 positions matching TRBD1. CDR1 and CDR2 from the germline V gene are SQVTM and ANQGSEA. The ends lost 7 bases at V and 6 bases at J; junction bases unmatched: 6. The CDR3 runs 12 residues.